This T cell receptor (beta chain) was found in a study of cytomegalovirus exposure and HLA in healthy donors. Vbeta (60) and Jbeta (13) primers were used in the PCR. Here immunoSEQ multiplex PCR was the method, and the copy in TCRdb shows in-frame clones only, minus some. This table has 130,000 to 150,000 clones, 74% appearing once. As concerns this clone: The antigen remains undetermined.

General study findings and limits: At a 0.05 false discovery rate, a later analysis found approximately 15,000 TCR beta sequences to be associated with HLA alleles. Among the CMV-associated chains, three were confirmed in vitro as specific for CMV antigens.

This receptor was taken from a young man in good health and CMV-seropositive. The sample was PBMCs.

The CDR3: CASSRNPGTSGTGITDTQYF. As DNA, the CDR3 is TGTGCCAGCTCACGAAATCCCGGGACTAGCGGGACAGGAATCACAGATACGCAGTATTTT. The chain joins TRBV18 to TRBJ2-3, with 13 nucleotides matching TRBD2. The V gene's germline CDR1 is KGHSH and CDR2 LQKENI. V trimming: 4 bases; J trimming: 2 bases; junction bases outside the gene matches: 15. The CDR3 covers 20 residues.